Presented here are 20 T cell receptor beta chains from one specimen sequenced in a study of cytomegalovirus exposure and HLA in healthy donors. PCR amplification relied on 60 Vbeta primers (plus 13 Jbeta primers). The table came from immunoSEQ multiplex PCR; TCRdb's copy has only in-frame clones and leaves some out. This table has around 140,000 clones, roughly 80% appearing once. The sequencing input was PBMCs. Source of these receptors: a man aged 35 to 55 in good health and CMV-seropositive.

This chain links TRBV7-9 with TRBJ2-3, with D possibly being TRBD2 (5 bases). V was cut by 2 bases and J by 0 bases, with 12 bases left in between. Germline V gene lookup returns CDR1 SEHNR and CDR2 FQNEAQ (reference sequence). The CDR3 consists of 16 residues. CDR3: CASSLRGAASTDTQYF. CDR3 sequence (DNA): TGTGCCAGCAGCTTACGGGGTGCGGCTAGCACAGATACGCAGTATTTT. Together with reference TRBV7-9 and TRBJ2-3, the CDR3 gives the full variable domain: DTGVSQNPRHKITKRGQNVTFRCDPISEHNRLYWYRQTLGQGPEFLTYFQNEAQLEKSRLLSDRFSAERPKGSFSTLEIQRTEQGDSAMYLCASSLRGAASTDTQYFGPGTRLTVL.

V and J are TRBV6-4 and TRBJ2-2; 10 bases are shared with TRBD1. Losses at the gene ends were 6 bases for V and 4 bases for J; bases not matched to a gene: 5. This CDR3 comprises 15 residues. Germline V CDR1 and CDR2: MRHNA, SNTAGT. The DNA for the CDR3 is TGTGCCAGCAGCCCATGGACAGGGGGCACCGGGGAGCTGTTTTTT. It is translated as CASSPWTGGTGELFF.

The chain combines TRBV27 with TRBJ1-5, with 7 nucleotides matching TRBD1. CDR1 is MNHEY and CDR2 is SMNVEV in the germline V gene (reference sequence). With V trimmed by 5 bases and J by 5 bases, 6 bases remained unmatched. CDR3 length: 14 residues. DNA of the CDR3: TGTGCCAGCAGTCCCGGCAGGGGGTATCAGCCCCAGCATTTT. This codes for CASSPGRGYQPQHF.

This clone appeared a single time. The gene calls are TRBV28 and TRBJ2-7; D possibly corresponds to TRBD1 (6 bases). The CDR3 is made up of 13 amino acids. The germline V gene encodes CDR1 MDHEN and CDR2 SYDVKM. V was clipped by 8 bases and J by 3 bases, with 14 bases between them. Here the CDR3 DNA reads TGTGCCAGCCAGGGTGCAGGGGTCTACGAGCAGTACTTC. This gives the protein CASQGAGVYEQYF. Combining the CDR3 with reference TRBV28 and TRBJ2-7 gives the whole variable domain DVKVTQSSRYLVKRTGEKVFLECVQDMDHENMFWYRQDPGLGLRLIYFSYDVKMKEKGDIPEGYSVSREKKERFSLILESASTNQTSMYLCASQGAGVYEQYFGPGTRLTVT.

This chain connects TRBV27 to TRBJ2-5; D is unresolved. The CDR3 has 14 residues. V was clipped by 6 bases and J by 2 bases, with 13 bases between them. Per the germline V gene, CDR1 is MNHEY and CDR2 is SMNVEV (reference sequence). Here the CDR3 reads CASRLRGIQETQYF. DNA of the CDR3: TGTGCCAGCAGACTCCGCGGTATTCAAGAGACCCAGTACTTC.

This rearrangement joins TRBV25-1 to TRBJ2-2; D may be TRBD2 (5 bases). The CDR3 is 16 residues long. The V end lost 3 bases, the J end lost 0 bases, and 11 bases lay between the germline ends. Germline CDR1 and CDR2: MGHDK and SYGVNS. The CDR3 loop is CASSDLSGPNTGELFF. Written as DNA, the CDR3 is TGTGCCAGCAGTGACTTGAGCGGCCCGAACACCGGGGAGCTGTTTTTT.

Only a few counts were recorded for this clone. The chain has TRBV5-4 and TRBJ2-1; 7 bases match TRBD2. This CDR3 region has 18 residues. V lost 0 bases, J lost 6 bases, and 15 bases stayed unmatched. Germline assignment: CDR1 SGHNT and CDR2 YYREEE (reference sequence). CDR3 DNA: TGTGCCAGCAGCTTGGTGCCCTCTAGCGGAGGAAGGATCAATGAGCAGTTCTTC. The encoded protein is CASSLVPSSGGRINEQFF.

This chain uses TRBV2 with TRBJ1-3; D perhaps matches TRBD1 (5 bases). V was shortened by 8 bases and J by 0 bases, with 5 bases between the two germline ends. In germline, CDR1 is SNHLY, CDR2 FYNNEI. The length of the CDR3 is 12 residues. Here the CDR3 DNA reads TGTGCCAGCCAGGGCTCTGGAAACACCATATATTTT. This gives the protein CASQGSGNTIYF.

The chain recombines TRBV2 with TRBJ1-1; 9 bases align to TRBD1. This CDR3 has 11 residues. CDR1 is SNHLY, CDR2 FYNNEI, per germline. V was clipped by 6 bases and J by 12 bases; unmatched bases: 5. The CDR3 reads CASRPGQGTFF. Written as DNA, the CDR3 is TGTGCCAGCAGACCTGGACAGGGGACTTTCTTT.

The J gene is TRBJ1-5, the V gene TRBV7-2, with TRBD1 identical over 7 bases. The CDR3 runs 15 residues. The germline V gene encodes CDR1 SGHTA and CDR2 FQGNSA. V was pared by 1 base and J by 4 bases, with 4 bases of the junction left unmatched. The chain's CDR3 is CASSLVGRGNQPQHF. The CDR3 DNA sequence: TGTGCCAGCAGCTTAGTGGGCAGGGGGAATCAGCCCCAGCATTTT.

The chain combines TRBV5-6 with TRBJ2-7; TRBD1 agrees at 7 bases. Trimming removed 4 bases from V and 3 bases from J; junction bases left unmatched: 7. Germline CDR1 SGHDT, CDR2 YYEEEE. The CDR3 covers 14 residues. The DNA for the CDR3 is TGTGCCAGCAGCCTCCGGGACAGTCTCTACGAGCAGTACTTC. Amino acid sequence: CASSLRDSLYEQYF. Supplemented by reference TRBV5-6 and TRBJ2-7, the full variable domain reads DAGVTQSPTHLIKTRGQQVTLRCSPKSGHDTVSWYQQALGQGPQFIFQYYEEEERQRGNFPDRFSGHQFPNYSSELNVNALLLGDSALYLCASSLRDSLYEQYFGPGTRLTVT.

V and J are TRBV5-5 and TRBJ2-7; 8 bases map to TRBD1. The V gene end was trimmed by 4 bases and the J gene end by 5 bases; junction bases not matched to a gene: 8. Germline assignment: CDR1 SGHKS and CDR2 YYEKEE (reference sequence). This CDR3 comprises 14 residues. As DNA, the CDR3 is TGTGCCAGCAGCCCCGGGACAGGCCTCGACGAGCAGTACTTC. This translates into CASSPGTGLDEQYF. Using reference TRBV5-5 and TRBJ2-7 for the parts outside the CDR3, the full variable domain is DAGVTQSPTHLIKTRGQQVTLRCSPISGHKSVSWYQQVLGQGPQFIFQYYEKEERGRGNFPDRFSARQFPNYSSELNVNALLLGDSALYLCASSPGTGLDEQYFGPGTRLTVT.

The chain uses TRBV5-1 and TRBJ2-5, with TRBD1 matching 8 bases. V lost 6 bases and J lost 4; bases outside the gene matches: 5. Germline V lookup: CDR1 SGHRS, CDR2 YFSETQ. This CDR3 comprises 13 residues. The CDR3: CASKTGVGETQYF. The CDR3 region has the DNA TGCGCCAGCAAGACAGGGGTTGGAGAGACCCAGTACTTC.

The V gene is TRBV2, the J gene TRBJ1-4; 7 positions match TRBD1. V lost 6 bases, J lost 2 bases, and 6 bases stayed unmatched. CDR3 length equals 15 residues. Germline CDR1 SNHLY, CDR2 FYNNEI. The CDR3 DNA reads TGTGCCAGCAGAGCCGGGACAGCCACTAATGAAAAACTGTTTTTT. Translation: CASRAGTATNEKLFF.

Comments on this clone: A junction end diverges from the germline sequence, so it may reflect a read error. The rearrangement links TRBV7-3 to TRBJ2-1; TRBD2 might be the D (6 bases). This CDR3 has 16 amino acids. Germline CDR1 reads SGHTA; CDR2 reads FQGTGA. The CDR3 protein is CSSSLGGTSTYNEQFF. The CDR3 DNA sequence: TGTTCCAGCAGCTTAGGAGGGACTTCAACTTACAATGAGCAGTTCTTC.

This chain joins TRBV2 and TRBJ2-7, with D perhaps matching TRBD2 (8 bases). Trimming left V 8 bases short and J 4 bases short, with 18 bases between. The CDR3 has 14 amino acids. Germline CDR1 is SNHLY and CDR2 is FYNNEI. The CDR3 loop is CASHSGTEVYEQYF. CDR3 nucleotide sequence: TGTGCCAGCCATAGCGGGACAGAAGTATACGAGCAGTACTTC. Full variable domain (outside the CDR3, taken from reference TRBV2 and TRBJ2-7): EPEVTQTPSHQVTQMGQEVILRCVPISNHLYFYWYRQILGQKVEFLVSFYNNEISEKSEIFDDQFSVERPDGSNFTLKIRSTKLEDSAMYFCASHSGTEVYEQYFGPGTRLTVT.

The V gene is TRBV9, the J gene TRBJ2-7; 7 bases match TRBD1. The CDR3 is made up of 15 amino acids. V gave up 2 bases and J gave up 2 bases; unmatched junction bases: 7. From germline, CDR1 is SGDLS and CDR2 YYNGEE. CDR3 DNA: TGTGCCAGCAGCGTTCTGGATAGGGGGCCCTACGAGCAGTACTTC. Its protein product is CASSVLDRGPYEQYF.

This rearrangement joins TRBV21-1 to TRBJ2-7; TRBD1 is the table's D call and was not checked against the DNA. TRBV21-1 is a documented pseudogene. This CDR3 comprises 14 residues. CDR3 amino acids: CASSIGRVDYEQYF. In DNA, the CDR3 is TGTGCCAGCAGCATCGGCAGGGTGGACTACGAGCAGTACTTC.

As for this clone: The junction differs from germline at one of its ends, possibly a read error. The sample has other DNA sequences that encode this CDR3 too. This sequence joins TRBV6-6 and TRBJ2-7; weak D call: TRBD2 (6 bases). The V gene's germline CDR1 is MNHNY and CDR2 SVGAGI (reference sequence). This CDR3 region has 14 residues. CDR3: CASSWDWDSYEQYF. CDR3 in DNA: TGTGCCAGCAGCTGGGACTGGGACTCCTACGAGCAGTATTTC.

This rearrangement joins TRBV4-3 to TRBJ2-5; 7 positions agree with TRBD2. The germline gives CDR1 LGHNA, CDR2 YSLEER. V gave up 0 bases and J gave up 7 bases; unmatched junction bases: 5. The CDR3 runs 14 residues. The CDR3: CASSQDPGRGTQYF. CDR3 coding DNA: TGCGCCAGCAGCCAAGACCCAGGGAGGGGGACCCAGTACTTC.